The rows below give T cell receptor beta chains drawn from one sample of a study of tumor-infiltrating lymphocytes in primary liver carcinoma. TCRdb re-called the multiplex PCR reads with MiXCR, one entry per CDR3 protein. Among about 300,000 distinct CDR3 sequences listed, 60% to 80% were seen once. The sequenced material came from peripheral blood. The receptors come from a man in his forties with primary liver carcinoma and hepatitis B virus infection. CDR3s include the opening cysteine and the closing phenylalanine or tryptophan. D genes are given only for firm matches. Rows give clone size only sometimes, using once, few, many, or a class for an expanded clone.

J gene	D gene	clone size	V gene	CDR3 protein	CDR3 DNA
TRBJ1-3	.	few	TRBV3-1	CASSLIGPSGNTIYF	TGTGCCAGCAGCCTGATCGGACCCTCTGGAAACACCATATATTTT
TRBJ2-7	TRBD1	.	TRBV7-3	CAAGTVLSYEQHF	TGTGCGGCCGGGACAGTGCTCTCCTACGAGCAGCACTTC
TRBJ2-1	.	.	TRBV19	CASNMDSRSYNEQFF	TGTGCCAGTAATATGGATTCGCGGTCCTACAATGAGCAGTTCTTC
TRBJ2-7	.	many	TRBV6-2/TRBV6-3	CARGLLGLNPHEQYF	TGTGCCAGAGGATTACTCGGACTGAATCCCCACGAGCAGTACTTC
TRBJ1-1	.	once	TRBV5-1	CTSASEGTEAFF	TGCACCAGCGCATCGGAAGGCACTGAAGCTTTCTTT
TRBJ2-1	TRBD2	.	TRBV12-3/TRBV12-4	CASRPTSGRPNEPFF	TGTGCCAGCAGGCCGACTAGCGGGAGACCCAATGAGCCGTTCTTC
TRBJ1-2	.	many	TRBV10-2	CASLLQGSGNYGYTF	TGCGCCAGCCTGTTACAGGGAAGTGGCAACTATGGCTACACCTTC
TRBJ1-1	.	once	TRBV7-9	CASRALAGVTEAFF	TGTGCCAGCAGGGCACTCGCAGGGGTCACTGAAGCTTTCTTT
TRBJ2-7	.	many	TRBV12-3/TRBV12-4	CASSLSLGKGEQYF	TGTGCCAGCAGTTTATCGCTGGGAAAGGGCGAGCAGTACTTC
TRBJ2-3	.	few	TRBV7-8	CASSPGDTDTQYF	TGTGCCAGCTCCCCCGGGGACACAGATACGCAGTATTTT
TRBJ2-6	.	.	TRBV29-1	CSVFPTAGSGANVLTF	TGCAGCGTTTTCCCGACAGCCGGCTCTGGGGCCAACGTTCTGACTTTC
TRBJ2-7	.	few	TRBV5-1	CASSLGGSSSYEQYF	TGCGCCAGCAGCTTGGGTGGGTCCAGCTCCTACGAGCAGTACTTC
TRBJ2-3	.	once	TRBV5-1	CASSLDRGRLGTDTQYF	TGCGCCAGCAGCTTGGACCGGGGGCGCTTAGGAACAGATACGCAGTATTTT
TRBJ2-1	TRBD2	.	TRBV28	CASSLGGTRSNEQFF	TGTGCCAGCAGTTTGGGAGGGACTCGATCCAATGAGCAGTTCTTC
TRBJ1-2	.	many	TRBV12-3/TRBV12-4	CASSLVEGTGYTF	TGTGCCAGCAGTTTAGTAGAGGGAACGGGCTACACCTTC
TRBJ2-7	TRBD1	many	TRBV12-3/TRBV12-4	CASSDTGAYSYEQYF	TGTGCCAGCAGTGATACAGGGGCATATTCCTACGAGCAGTACTTC
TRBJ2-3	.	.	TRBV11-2	CASVRESVTDTQYF	TGTGCCAGCGTTCGGGAGTCTGTCACAGATACGCAGTATTTT
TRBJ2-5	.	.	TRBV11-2	CASSPSRINLETQYF	TGTGCCAGTAGCCCGAGCAGGATCAATCTGGAGACCCAGTACTTC
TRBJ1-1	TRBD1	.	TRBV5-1	CASSSGQGEAFF	TGCGCCAGCAGCTCGGGACAGGGTGAGGCTTTCTTT
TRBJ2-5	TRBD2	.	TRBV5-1	CASSLETSGGETQYF	TGCGCCAGCAGCTTGGAGACTAGCGGTGGCGAGACCCAGTACTTC
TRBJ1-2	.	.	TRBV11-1	CASSLIGYGHTF	TGTGCCAGCAGCTTAATCGGGTATGGCCACACCTTC
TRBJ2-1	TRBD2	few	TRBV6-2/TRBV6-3	CASSYGLYPTSGRQTYNEQFF	TGTGCCAGCAGTTACGGGCTCTACCCGACTAGCGGGAGGCAAACCTACAATGAGCAGTTCTTC
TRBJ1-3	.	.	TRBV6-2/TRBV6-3	CASAQEGSPRISGDTIYF	TGTGCCAGCGCCCAAGAGGGGTCTCCTCGGATCTCTGGAGACACCATATATTTT
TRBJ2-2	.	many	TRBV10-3	CAISEGQNTGELFF	TGTGCCATCAGTGAGGGACAGAACACCGGGGAGCTGTTTTTT
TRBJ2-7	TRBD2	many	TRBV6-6	CASSRGGYEQYF	TGTGCCAGCAGTCGGGGGGGGTACGAGCAGTACTTC
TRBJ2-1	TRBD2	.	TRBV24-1	CATAGTSGDFYNEQFF	TGTGCCACCGCAGGGACTAGCGGGGACTTCTACAATGAGCAGTTCTTC
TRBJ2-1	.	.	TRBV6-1	CASSDTKRSSYNEQFF	TGTGCCAGCAGTGATACAAAGCGGAGCTCCTACAATGAGCAGTTCTTC
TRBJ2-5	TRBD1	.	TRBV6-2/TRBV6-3	CASSSWTGGTETQYF	TGTGCCAGCAGTTCCTGGACAGGGGGAACAGAGACCCAGTACTTC
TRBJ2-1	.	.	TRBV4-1	CTNSQVRAGNEQFF	TGCACCAACAGCCAAGTTCGGGCAGGGAATGAGCAGTTCTTC
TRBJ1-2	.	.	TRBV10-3	CAISESTGKASYTF	TGTGCCATCAGTGAGTCGACGGGTAAGGCTAGCTACACCTTC
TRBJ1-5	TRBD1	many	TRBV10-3	CAISDPGQGNQPQHF	TGTGCCATCAGTGATCCGGGACAGGGGAACCAGCCCCAGCATTTT
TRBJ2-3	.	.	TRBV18	CASSPSSGGGTDTQYF	TGTGCCAGCTCACCATCCTCTGGCGGGGGCACAGATACGCAGTATTTT
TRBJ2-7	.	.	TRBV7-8	CASSFLAVTSYEQYF	TGTGCCAGCAGCTTTTTAGCCGTGACCTCCTACGAGCAGTACTTC
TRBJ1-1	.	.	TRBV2	CASASVRNTEAFF	TGTGCCAGCGCATCCGTCAGGAACACTGAAGCTTTCTTT
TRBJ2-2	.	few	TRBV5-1	CASSLGESTGELFF	TGCGCCAGCAGCTTGGGGGAGAGCACCGGGGAGCTGTTTTTT
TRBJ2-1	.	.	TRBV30	CAWSGSTANSYNEQLF	TGTGCCTGGAGTGGCTCGACTGCCAACTCCTACAATGAGCAGCTCTTC
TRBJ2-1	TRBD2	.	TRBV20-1	CSARVASGNRNEQFF	TGCAGTGCTAGAGTTGCCAGCGGGAATAGGAATGAGCAGTTCTTC
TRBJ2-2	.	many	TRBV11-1	CASSLDPMGTGELFF	TGTGCCAGCAGCTTGGACCCTATGGGGACCGGGGAGCTGTTTTTT
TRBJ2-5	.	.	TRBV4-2	CASSQDRARGTQYF	TGTGCCAGCAGCCAAGATCGGGCGAGAGGGACCCAGTACTTC
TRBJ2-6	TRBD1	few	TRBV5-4	CASSLRDRTHSGANVLTF	TGTGCCAGCAGCTTGAGGGACAGGACTCACTCTGGGGCCAACGTCCTGACCTTC
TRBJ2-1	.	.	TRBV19	CASSIFGGRGEQFF	TGTGCCAGTAGTATTTTCGGAGGGCGGGGCGAGCAGTTCTTC
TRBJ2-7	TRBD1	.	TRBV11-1	CAGSSGTGNQYF	TGTGCCGGCAGCTCAGGGACAGGGAATCAGTACTTC
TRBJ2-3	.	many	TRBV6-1	CAIVGYTDTQYF	TGTGCCATCGTTGGGTACACAGATACGCAGTATTTT
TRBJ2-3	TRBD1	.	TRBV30	CAWEGQGEGTDTQYF	TGTGCCTGGGAAGGACAGGGCGAGGGCACAGATACGCAGTATTTT
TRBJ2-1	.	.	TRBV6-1	CASCEWGDSYNEQFF	TGTGCCAGCTGTGAATGGGGGGACTCCTACAATGAGCAGTTCTTC
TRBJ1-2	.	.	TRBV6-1	CASIIQRGDGYTF	TGTGCCAGCATCATTCAACGGGGTGATGGCTACACCTTC
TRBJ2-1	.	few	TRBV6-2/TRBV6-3	CASSYRSGVSYNEQFF	TGTGCCAGCAGTTACCGATCGGGAGTTTCCTACAATGAGCAGTTCTTC
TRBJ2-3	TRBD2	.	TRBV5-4	CASSAGLAGKSPDTQYF	TGTGCCAGCAGCGCTGGACTAGCGGGAAAGAGTCCAGATACGCAGTATTTT
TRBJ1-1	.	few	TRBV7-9	CASDRDVNTEAFF	TGTGCCAGCGACCGGGACGTGAACACTGAAGCTTTCTTT
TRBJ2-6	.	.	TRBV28	CASSSLEQGLSGANVLTF	TGTGCCAGCAGTTCACTTGAGCAGGGTCTCTCTGGGGCCAACGTCCTGACTTTC
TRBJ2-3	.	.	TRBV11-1	CASILERNADTQYF	TGTGCCAGCATCTTGGAAAGGAATGCAGATACACAGTATTTT
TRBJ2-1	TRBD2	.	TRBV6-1	CASSKEVGSGILSSPYNEQFF	TGTGCCAGCAGTAAAGAGGTGGGTAGCGGGATCCTATCCTCCCCCTACAATGAGCAGTTCTTC
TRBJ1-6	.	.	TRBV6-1	CANSEGGYNSPLHF	TGTGCCAACAGTGAAGGGGGTTATAATTCACCCCTCCACTTT
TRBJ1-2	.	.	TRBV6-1	CASSYEGENYGYTF	TGTGCCAGCAGTTACGAAGGGGAGAACTATGGCTACACCTTC
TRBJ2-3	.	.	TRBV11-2	CASSLLVATDTQYF	TGTGCCAGCAGCTTATTGGTAGCAACAGATACGCAGTATTTT
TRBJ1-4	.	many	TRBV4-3	CASSLAASYINEKLFF	TGCGCCAGCAGCCTCGCCGCCAGTTATATCAATGAAAAACTGTTTTTT
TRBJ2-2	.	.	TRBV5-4	CASNSPGRFTGELFF	TGTGCCAGCAACTCCCCGGGACGGTTCACCGGGGAGCTGTTTTTT
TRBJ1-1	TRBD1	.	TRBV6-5	CASSLNLYRGRTEALF	TGTGCCAGCAGCCTCAACCTTTACAGGGGCCGTACTGAAGCTCTCTTT
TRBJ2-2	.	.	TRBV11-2	CTSSLESRLNVGELFF	TGTACCAGCAGCTTAGAATCACGTCTAAATGTCGGGGAGCTGTTTTTT